These 32 T cell receptor beta chains were all obtained from the same sample, sequenced in a study of blood T cell repertoires in COVID-19. Libraries were prepared by immunoSEQ multiplex PCR; TCRdb keeps only in-frame clonotypes and omits some of them. The table includes just over 300,000 clones, nearly 90% detected once. What was sequenced was peripheral blood. These TCRs come from a woman aged 25-40 years with COVID-19, enrolled during active disease.

The V call is TRBV5-1, the J call TRBJ2-6; TRBD1 agrees at 7 bases. The trim removed 4 bases at V and 1 base at J, leaving 2 bases unmatched. Germline loops: CDR1 SGHRS, CDR2 YFSETQ. The CDR3 contains 15 residues. Written as DNA, the CDR3 is TGCGCCAGCAGCCCGGGACAGTCTGGGGCCAACGTCCTGACTTTC. Translation gives CASSPGQSGANVLTF.

The V call is TRBV28, the J call TRBJ1-1, with D tentatively TRBD1 (5 bases). Trimming removed 10 bases at V and 1 base at J, with 22 bases between. The CDR3 runs 16 residues. Germline-derived CDR1 and CDR2 are MDHEN and SYDVKM. DNA for the CDR3: TGTGCCAACAGCCTCCCGCCACCAGGGAAGAACACTGAAGCTTTCTTT. Residues: CANSLPPPGKNTEAFF.

V usage is TRBV7-9 and J usage is TRBJ2-1, with D tentatively TRBD2 (6 bases). This CDR3 is 13 amino acids long. From germline, CDR1 is SEHNR and CDR2 FQNEAQ (reference sequence). V shed 5 bases and J shed 7 bases, with 12 bases lying between them. The CDR3 is CASSLGTPNEQFF. In nucleotides, the CDR3 is TGTGCCAGCAGCCTAGGGACTCCTAATGAGCAGTTCTTC.

The chain recombines TRBV28 with TRBJ1-4, with a weak D call TRBD1 (5 bases). V lost 2 bases to trimming and J lost 6 bases, with 16 bases between them. The CDR3 runs to 16 residues. CDR1 and CDR2 from the germline V gene are MDHEN and SYDVKM. CDR3 amino acids: CASSLPPGYADEKLFF. CDR3 bases: TGTGCCAGCAGTTTACCCCCAGGGTATGCCGATGAAAAACTGTTTTTT.

The chain couples TRBV6-5 to TRBJ2-7, with 7 bases identical to TRBD1. The CDR3 extends over 12 amino acids. From germline, CDR1 is MNHEY and CDR2 SVGAGI. Losses at the gene ends were 5 bases for V and 5 bases for J; bases not matched to a gene: 3. DNA for the CDR3: TGTGCCAGCAGTCCCGACAGGGACGAGCAGTACTTC. Protein product: CASSPDRDEQYF.

The V call is TRBV7-9, the J call TRBJ2-1, with 11 bases aligning to TRBD1. In germline, CDR1 is SEHNR, CDR2 FQNEAQ (reference sequence). V was pared by 2 bases and J by 7 bases, with 4 bases of the junction left unmatched. The CDR3 runs to 15 residues. Here the CDR3 reads CASSLWTGGGNEQFF. DNA of the CDR3: TGTGCCAGCAGCTTATGGACAGGGGGCGGTAATGAGCAGTTCTTC.

The chain carries TRBV2 and TRBJ1-2, with 9 bases fitting TRBD1. Germline trimming cut 7 bases from V and 4 bases from J; bases unmatched to any gene: 10. Germline CDR1 and CDR2: SNHLY and FYNNEI. This CDR3 has 15 amino acids. The CDR3 DNA reads as TGTGCCAGCACCCTAACTGGGACAGGGCCCTATGGCTACACCTTC. Amino acids: CASTLTGTGPYGYTF.

On this clone itself: An end of the junction does not agree with germline; a read error may underlie this. The chain joins TRBV7-7 to TRBJ1-1; D remains ambiguous. The length of the CDR3 is 13 residues. Looked up from germline, CDR1 is SSHAT and CDR2 is FNYEAQ (reference sequence). The CDR3 DNA sequence: TGTGCTAGCAGCGTAACAGCGAACACTGAAGCTTTCTTT. Its protein is CASSVTANTEAFF. Filled out from reference TRBV7-7 and TRBJ1-1, the complete variable domain reads GAGVSQSPRYKVTKRGQDVTLRCDPISSHATLYWYQQALGQGPEFLTYFNYEAQPDKSGLPSDRFSAERPEGSISTLTIQRTEQRDSAMYRCASSVTANTEAFFGQGTRLTVV.

V is TRBV7-9 and J is TRBJ1-3; possible D gene TRBD1, 6 bases. The CDR3 totals 15 residues. Germline CDR1 and CDR2: SEHNR and FQNEAQ (reference sequence). Trimming left V 4 bases short and J 4 bases short, with 14 bases between. The CDR3 sequence: CASSSVNRAGNTIYF. The CDR3 DNA sequence: TGTGCCAGCAGCTCGGTTAACAGGGCGGGAAACACCATATATTTT. Full variable domain (missing parts from reference TRBV7-9 and TRBJ1-3): DTGVSQNPRHKITKRGQNVTFRCDPISEHNRLYWYRQTLGQGPEFLTYFQNEAQLEKSRLLSDRFSAERPKGSFSTLEIQRTEQGDSAMYLCASSSVNRAGNTIYFGEGSWLTVV.

The CDR3 loop reads CASSYSDRSYGYTF. The DNA for the CDR3 is TGTGCCAGCAGTTACTCCGACAGGAGCTATGGCTACACCTTC. The J gene is TRBJ1-2, the V gene TRBV6-5, with TRBD1 as a possible D gene (6 bases). V gave up 0 bases and J gave up 4 bases, with 9 bases separating them. This CDR3 contains 14 residues. Per the germline V gene, CDR1 is MNHEY and CDR2 is SVGAGI.

The chain couples TRBV28 to TRBJ1-2; 7 nucleotides line up with TRBD1. The germline V gene has CDR1 MDHEN and CDR2 SYDVKM. The CDR3 runs to 14 residues. The V and J ends lost 2 bases and 1 base, in that order; junction bases with no gene match: 1. The CDR3 DNA is TGTGCCAGCAGTTTAACAGGGGATAACTATGGCTACACCTTC. Its translation: CASSLTGDNYGYTF.

The chain combines TRBV19 with TRBJ2-1; 12 bases are shared with TRBD2. The CDR3 is made up of 17 amino acids. CDR1 is LNHDA and CDR2 is SQIVND in the germline V gene (reference sequence). With V trimmed by 5 bases and J by 2 bases, 7 bases remained unmatched. CDR3 region: CASSRTSGGPPYNEQFF. The CDR3 coding sequence is TGTGCCAGTAGTCGAACTAGCGGGGGGCCACCCTACAATGAGCAGTTCTTC.

This clone was counted a single time. This chain connects TRBV18 to TRBJ1-1, with D unclear. CDR3 length: 16 residues. The germline gives CDR1 KGHSH, CDR2 LQKENI. Trimming took 0 bases from V and 7 from J, leaving 18 bases between them. CDR3 region: CASSPPSKSLAGEAFF. CDR3 bases: TGTGCCAGCTCACCACCTTCGAAGTCCCTTGCCGGTGAAGCTTTCTTT.

The V call is TRBV7-9, the J call TRBJ2-5; D remains ambiguous. Germline V gene data show CDR1 as SEHNR and CDR2 as FQNEAQ (reference sequence). CDR3 size: 13 residues. V was trimmed by 0 bases and J by 5 bases, leaving 7 bases between them. In nucleotides, the CDR3 is TGTGCCAGCAGCTTAGCGGGCGCCGAGACCCAGTACTTC. It is translated as CASSLAGAETQYF.

This rearrangement joins TRBV10-1 to TRBJ1-2; D call uncertain. Germline-derived CDR1 and CDR2 are WNHNN and SYGVQD (reference sequence). The CDR3 spans 13 residues. V lost 8 bases to trimming and J lost 8 bases, with 18 bases between them. The CDR3 DNA is TGCGCCAGCCCTGAGGTGCCTACTTGGGGCTACACCTTC. Encoded protein: CASPEVPTWGYTF.

This chain connects TRBV30 to TRBJ1-2; TRBD1 is a possible D gene (5 bases). V was clipped by 2 bases and J by 7 bases, with 8 bases between them. The CDR3 runs 11 residues. Per germline, CDR1 GTSNPN and CDR2 SVGIG (reference sequence). CDR3 sequence reads: CAWSFGGGYTF. The CDR3 DNA is TGTGCCTGGAGTTTCGGGGGTGGCTACACCTTC.

The chain combines TRBV11-2 with TRBJ2-2; D is perhaps TRBD1 (6 bases). The length of the CDR3 is 15 residues. Trimming cost V 5 bases and J 0 bases, with 10 bases left between them. Germline lookup yields CDR1 SGHAT and CDR2 FQNNGV. CDR3 DNA sequence: TGTGCCAGCAGCCCAGGGACAACGAACACCGGGGAGCTGTTTTTT. As protein: CASSPGTTNTGELFF.

The chain has TRBV7-9 and TRBJ2-3, with TRBD2 identical over 11 bases. J was trimmed by 6 bases and V by 5 bases; bases with no gene match: 16. CDR3 size: 18 residues. Germline V gene sequence: CDR1 SEHNR, CDR2 FQNEAQ (reference sequence). CDR3 coding DNA: TGTGCCAGCAGCCCCAGTAGAGGGCTAGCGGGGGGTAGTGATACGCAGTATTTT. Its protein product is CASSPSRGLAGGSDTQYF.

The chain uses TRBV6-5 and TRBJ2-7; tentatively, D is TRBD2 (6 bases). This CDR3 contains 11 residues. V was pared by 7 bases and J by 6 bases, with 10 bases between. Germline V gives CDR1 MNHEY, CDR2 SVGAGI. This chain's CDR3 is CASTNGGEQYV. The CDR3 DNA reads as TGTGCCAGCACCAACGGGGGCGAGCAGTACGTC.

The V gene is TRBV18, the J gene TRBJ1-1; 10 nucleotides agree with TRBD1. The germline CDR1 and CDR2 sequences are KGHSH and LQKENI. This CDR3 is 16 amino acids long. Trimming at V came to 4 bases and at J to 3 bases, leaving 8 bases not matched to a gene. As DNA, the CDR3 is TGTGCCAGCTCACTCCGGGACAGGGGCCGCGACACTGAAGCTTTCTTT. It specifies CASSLRDRGRDTEAFF.

The chain employs TRBV6-5 and TRBJ1-1; possibly TRBD1 for D (5 bases). Germline V gene sequence: CDR1 MNHEY, CDR2 SVGAGI. This CDR3 comprises 12 residues. V was cut by 6 bases and J by 4 bases, with 9 bases left in between. The CDR3 here is CASSQGITEAFF. For the CDR3, the DNA is TGTGCCAGCAGCCAGGGTATCACTGAAGCTTTCTTT.

The chain carries TRBV2 and TRBJ2-1; 11 nucleotides match TRBD1. Germline V gives CDR1 SNHLY, CDR2 FYNNEI. CDR3 length: 13 amino acids. The V segment lost 6 bases and the J segment 7 bases; nucleotides outside the gene matches: 2. The CDR3 coding sequence is TGTGCCAGCAGCCGGGACAGGGGGAATGAGCAGTTCTTC. It encodes CASSRDRGNEQFF.

CDR3 sequence: CASSQEESLGEKLFF. CDR3 in DNA: TGTGCCAGCAGCCAAGAAGAGTCCCTCGGGGAAAAACTGTTTTTT. The chain links TRBV3-1 (or the pseudogene TRBV3-2) to TRBJ1-4; D gene unclear. Germline CDR1 and CDR2: LGHDT and YNNKEL (reference sequence). CDR3 length equals 15 residues. Trimming took 0 bases from V and 8 from J, leaving 13 bases between them.

This chain links TRBV6-6 with TRBJ1-3, with D hard to call. This CDR3 has 17 residues. V was shortened by 5 bases and J by 5 bases, with 22 bases between the two germline ends. From germline, CDR1 is MNHNY and CDR2 SVGAGI (reference sequence). CDR3 DNA: TGTGCCAGCAGTCCCCCCAGTGCCCCTAGCCCCCGAAACACCATATATTTT. Protein sequence: CASSPPSAPSPRNTIYF.

The sample holds one count of this clone. This chain links TRBV3-1 (or the pseudogene TRBV3-2) with TRBJ2-6; 8 bases match TRBD1. Germline CDR1 LGHDT, CDR2 YNNKEL (reference sequence). V trimming: 6 bases; J trimming: 4 bases; junction bases outside the gene matches: 8. This CDR3 contains 16 residues. The CDR3 here is CASSPGTGAGANVLTF. The DNA of the CDR3 is TGTGCCAGCAGTCCCGGGACAGGCGCCGGGGCCAACGTCCTGACTTTC.

This clone was counted between two and nine times. The V call is TRBV14, the J call TRBJ1-1; D gene unclear. Germline V lookup: CDR1 SGHDN, CDR2 FVKESK. The CDR3 is 12 amino acids. The V and J ends lost 1 base and 12 bases respectively, with 12 bases between them. The CDR3 is CASSQVTVLPFF. CDR3 nucleotides: TGTGCCAGCAGCCAAGTAACAGTTCTTCCTTTCTTT.

V usage is TRBV11-2 and J usage is TRBJ1-1; 7 bases line up with TRBD1. Trimming cost V 5 bases and J 10 bases; bases outside gene matches: 7. The CDR3 contains 12 residues. Germline CDR1 SGHAT, CDR2 FQNNGV. CDR3 sequence: CASSPLGTVAFF. CDR3 nucleotide sequence: TGTGCCAGCAGCCCTCTGGGGACAGTAGCTTTCTTT.

V and J are TRBV5-4 and TRBJ1-2; 7 bases map to TRBD1. This CDR3 region has 15 residues. Germline CDR1 is SGHNT and CDR2 is YYREEE (reference sequence). Trimming at V came to 0 bases and at J to 5 bases, leaving 7 bases not matched to a gene. The CDR3 protein is CASSLAAGGWYGYTF. The CDR3 region has the DNA TGTGCCAGCAGCTTGGCGGCAGGGGGATGGTATGGCTACACCTTC.

The chain carries TRBV2 and TRBJ1-5; D gene uncertain. The CDR3 is made up of 13 amino acids. Germline CDR1 reads SNHLY; CDR2 reads FYNNEI. The V gene lost 7 bases and the J gene lost 0 bases, with 7 bases spanning the gap. The DNA of the CDR3 is TGTGCCAGCAAGGGAGATAGCAATCAGCCCCAGCATTTT. It specifies CASKGDSNQPQHF. Together with reference TRBV2 and TRBJ1-5, the CDR3 gives the full variable domain: EPEVTQTPSHQVTQMGQEVILRCVPISNHLYFYWYRQILGQKVEFLVSFYNNEISEKSEIFDDQFSVERPDGSNFTLKIRSTKLEDSAMYFCASKGDSNQPQHFGDGTRLSIL.

This sequence joins TRBV9 and TRBJ2-5, with a weak D call TRBD2 (5 bases). V was pared by 4 bases and J by 5 bases, with 12 bases between. Germline assignment: CDR1 SGDLS and CDR2 YYNGEE. The CDR3 is 13 amino acids. In DNA form, the CDR3 reads TGTGCCAGCAGCCAAGGGAGTCCGGAGACCCAGTACTTC. Residues: CASSQGSPETQYF.

The genes are TRBV7-8 and TRBJ1-5; maybe TRBD1 (5 bases). The V gene's germline CDR1 is SGHVS and CDR2 FQNEAQ. CDR3 length: 13 residues. Trimming stripped 5 bases from V and 7 bases from J, with 12 bases between. CDR3 sequence (DNA): TGTGCCAGCAGCCCCCTTAGGGGCCAGCCCCAGCATTTT. It is translated as CASSPLRGQPQHF.

This chain connects TRBV6-1 to TRBJ2-7; D is unresolved. V dropped 0 bases and J dropped 0 bases, with 15 bases sitting between them. Germline assignment: CDR1 MNHNS and CDR2 SASEGT. CDR3 size: 17 residues. The CDR3 region has the DNA TGTGCCAGCAGTGAAGCGATTATACAAACCTTCTCCTACGAGCAGTACTTC. This codes for CASSEAIIQTFSYEQYF.